This T cell receptor beta chain was recovered during a study of a mutant IDH1 vaccine in newly diagnosed glioma. At the level of the study: Patients received vaccination from 4-6 weeks after radiotherapy alone, or with temozolomide cycles. Males made up approximately 60% and females 37.5% of treated patients, whose mean age was approximately 41 years.

Findings of the study overall: Among all patients, vaccine-induced immune responses occurred in 90% to 95%.

This clone has just one count. Antigen: not known. Sample time point: week 5, during vaccination. Vaccine doses each comprised 300 ug of mutant IDH1 20-mer peptide, with topical imiquimod. Donors harbored newly found WHO grade 3 or 4 IDH1-mutant, ATRX-lost astrocytomas. Using immunoSEQ multiplex PCR, the repertoire was profiled, and TCRdb retains in-frame clones only, with some absent. The sample has 25,000 to 35,000 clones, about 90% seen once. Trimming cost V 4 bases and J 5 bases; bases outside gene matches: 9. This CDR3 is 16 amino acids long. Germline CDR1 MNHEY, CDR2 SVGAGI. The TCR originated in a man aged 18 to 30 with glioma. Sequenced here: PBMCs, sampled from a glioma patient whose treatment included an IDH1 peptide vaccine. The rearrangement links TRBV6-5 to TRBJ1-2; 11 bases align to TRBD1. CDR3 loop: CASSSEPGQGEYGYTF. The CDR3 nucleotides read TGTGCCAGCAGTTCTGAACCGGGACAGGGGGAGTATGGCTACACCTTC.